This record concerns one TCR beta chain sequence. These data originate in a study of blood T cell repertoires in COVID-19. Germline assignment: CDR1 SGHKS and CDR2 YYEKEE (reference sequence). CDR3 length: 15 residues. The V segment lost 4 bases and the J segment 1 base; nucleotides outside the gene matches: 6. Assay: immunoSEQ multiplex PCR; the TCRdb copy retains only in-frame clones and omits some. This table holds 200,000 to 300,000 clones, about nine tenths found once. The chain employs TRBV5-5 and TRBJ1-1, with 8 bases fitting TRBD1. Sequencing was carried out using peripheral blood. This clonotype was sampled from a man between 25 and 39 years old with COVID-19, enrolled during active disease. CDR3 nucleotide sequence: TGTGCCAGCAGCCAAGGCGGACAGGGGAACACTGAAGCTTTCTTT. Its protein is CASSQGGQGNTEAFF.